The source of this TCR beta chain is a study of T-cell reconstitution after alpha-beta-depleted transplantation in children. This clonotype was seen a handful of times. Preparation of the TCRbeta library used unique molecular identifiers. From the PCR reads, TCRdb called clonotypes with MiXCR, one entry per CDR3 protein. Of 670,000 or so distinct CDR3 sequences listed, under 15% are singletons. Germline lookup yields CDR1 DFQATT and CDR2 SNEGSKA (reference sequence). Trimming took off 2 bases at V and 5 bases at J, with 15 bases between the two ends. This CDR3 has 14 amino acids. This clonotype was sampled from a girl aged 2 to 10 with congenital amegakaryocytic thrombocytopenia, due to receive a stem cell transplant. The sequencing used PBMCs, collected before TCRalphabeta/CD19-depleted stem cell transplant. The rearrangement joins TRBV20-1 to TRBJ1-1; D perhaps matches TRBD1 (6 bases). Written as DNA, the CDR3 is TGCAGTGCTAGAAGGGGGGGCAGGAGGACTGAAGCTTTCTTT. The encoded protein is CSARRGGRRTEAFF.